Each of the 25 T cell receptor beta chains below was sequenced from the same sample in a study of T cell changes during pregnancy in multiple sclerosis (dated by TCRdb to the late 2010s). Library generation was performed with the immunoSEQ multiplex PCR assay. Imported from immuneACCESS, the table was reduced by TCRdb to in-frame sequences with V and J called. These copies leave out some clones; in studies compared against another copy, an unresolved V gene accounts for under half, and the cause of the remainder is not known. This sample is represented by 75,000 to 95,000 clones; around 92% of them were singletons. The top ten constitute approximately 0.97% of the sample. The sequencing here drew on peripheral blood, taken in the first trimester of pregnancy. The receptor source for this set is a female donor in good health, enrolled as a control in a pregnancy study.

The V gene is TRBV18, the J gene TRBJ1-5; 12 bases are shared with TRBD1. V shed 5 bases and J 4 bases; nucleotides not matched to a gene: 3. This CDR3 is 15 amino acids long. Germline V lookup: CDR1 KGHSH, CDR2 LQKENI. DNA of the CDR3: TGTGCCAGCTCAGGGACAGGGGGCCGGAATCAGCCCCAGCATTTT. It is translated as CASSGTGGRNQPQHF.

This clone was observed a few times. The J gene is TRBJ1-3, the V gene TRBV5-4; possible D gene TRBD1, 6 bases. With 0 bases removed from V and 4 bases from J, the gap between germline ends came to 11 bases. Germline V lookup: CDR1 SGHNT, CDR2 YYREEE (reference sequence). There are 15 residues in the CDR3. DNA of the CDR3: TGTGCCAGCAGCTTGGGAACAGGGTCGGGAAACACCATATATTTT. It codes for CASSLGTGSGNTIYF.

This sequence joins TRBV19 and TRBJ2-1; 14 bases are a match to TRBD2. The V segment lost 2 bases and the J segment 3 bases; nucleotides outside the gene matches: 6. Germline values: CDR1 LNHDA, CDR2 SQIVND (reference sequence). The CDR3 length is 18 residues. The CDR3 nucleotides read TGTGCCAGTAGTATAAGACTAGCGGGAGGGATTGGCTACAATGAGCAGTTCTTC. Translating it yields CASSIRLAGGIGYNEQFF.

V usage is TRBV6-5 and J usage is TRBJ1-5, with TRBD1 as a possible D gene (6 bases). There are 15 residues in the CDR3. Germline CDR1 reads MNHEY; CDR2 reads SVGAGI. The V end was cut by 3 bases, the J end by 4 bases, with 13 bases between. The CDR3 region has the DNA TGTGCCAGCAGTTATGCAGGGGCCCTTAATCAGCCCCAGCATTTT. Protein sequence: CASSYAGALNQPQHF.

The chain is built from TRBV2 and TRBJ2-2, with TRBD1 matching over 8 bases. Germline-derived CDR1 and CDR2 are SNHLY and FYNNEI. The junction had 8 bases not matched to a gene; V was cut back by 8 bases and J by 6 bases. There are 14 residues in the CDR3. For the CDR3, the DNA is TGTGCCAGCTCCCCGACAGGGGACGCCGGGGAGCTGTTTTTT. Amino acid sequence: CASSPTGDAGELFF.

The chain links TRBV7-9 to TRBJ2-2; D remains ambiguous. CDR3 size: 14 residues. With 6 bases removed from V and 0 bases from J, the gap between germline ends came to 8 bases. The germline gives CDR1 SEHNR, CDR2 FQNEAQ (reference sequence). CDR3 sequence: CASRSTANTGELFF. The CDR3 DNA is TGTGCCAGCAGAAGCACAGCGAACACCGGGGAGCTGTTTTTT.

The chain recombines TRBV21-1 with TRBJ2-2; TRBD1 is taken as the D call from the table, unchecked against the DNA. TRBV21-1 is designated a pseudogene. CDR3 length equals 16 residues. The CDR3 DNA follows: TGTGCCAGCAGCAATTATCGGACAGGGGATCCCGGGGAGCTGTTTTTT. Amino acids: CASSNYRTGDPGELFF.

DNA for the CDR3: TGTGCCAGCAGTTACTCTGCCGGGGAGGGCAATCAGCCCCAGCATTTT. Translated, it gives CASSYSAGEGNQPQHF. The rearrangement uses TRBV6-5 and TRBJ1-5; no clear D. Between the trimmed V and J ends, which lost 0 bases and 2 bases, there was a span of 11 bases. This CDR3 is built from 16 residues. Germline V gives CDR1 MNHEY, CDR2 SVGAGI.

The CDR3 nucleotides read TGTGCCAGTAGGGCACAGGGGGCCGGGAGGACAGATACGCAGTATTTT. Protein sequence: CASRAQGAGRTDTQYF. This chain links TRBV19 with TRBJ2-3; 9 positions match TRBD1. V shed 6 bases and J 3 bases; nucleotides not matched to a gene: 10. This CDR3 region has 16 residues. The germline V gene has CDR1 LNHDA and CDR2 SQIVND (reference sequence).

This CDR3 reads CASSPLQGPALAEAFF. CDR3 nucleotide sequence: TGTGCCAGTAGTCCATTACAGGGCCCCGCACTGGCTGAAGCTTTCTTT. The chain recombines TRBV19 with TRBJ1-1, with D possibly matching TRBD1 (6 bases). Trimming stripped 5 bases from V and 6 bases from J, with 22 bases between. Looked up from germline, CDR1 is LNHDA and CDR2 is SQIVND (reference sequence). There are 16 residues in the CDR3.

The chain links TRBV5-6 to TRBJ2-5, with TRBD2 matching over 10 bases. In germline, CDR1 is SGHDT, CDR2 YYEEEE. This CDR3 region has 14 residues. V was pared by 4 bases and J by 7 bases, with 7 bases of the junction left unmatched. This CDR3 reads CASSVGTSERTQYF. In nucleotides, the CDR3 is TGTGCCAGCAGCGTTGGGACTAGCGAGCGGACCCAGTACTTC.

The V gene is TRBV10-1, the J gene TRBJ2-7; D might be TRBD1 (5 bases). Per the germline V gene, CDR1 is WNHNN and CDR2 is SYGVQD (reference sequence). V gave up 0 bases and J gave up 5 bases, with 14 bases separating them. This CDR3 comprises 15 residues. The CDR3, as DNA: TGCGCCAGCAGTGAGTCACCAGGGAAGATCCACGAGCAGTACTTC. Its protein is CASSESPGKIHEQYF.

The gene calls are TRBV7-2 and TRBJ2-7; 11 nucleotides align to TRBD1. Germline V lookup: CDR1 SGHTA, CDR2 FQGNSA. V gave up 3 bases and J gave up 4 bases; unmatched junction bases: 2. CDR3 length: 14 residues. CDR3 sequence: CASSFGTGGYEQYF. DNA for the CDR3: TGTGCCAGCAGCTTCGGGACAGGGGGTTACGAGCAGTACTTC.

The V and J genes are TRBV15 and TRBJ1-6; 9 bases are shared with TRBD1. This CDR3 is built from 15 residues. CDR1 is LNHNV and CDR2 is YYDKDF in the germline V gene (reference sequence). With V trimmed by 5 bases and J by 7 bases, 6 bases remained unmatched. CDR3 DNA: TGTGCCACCAGCTTGGGACAGGGAATCAATTCACCCCTCCACTTT. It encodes CATSLGQGINSPLHF.

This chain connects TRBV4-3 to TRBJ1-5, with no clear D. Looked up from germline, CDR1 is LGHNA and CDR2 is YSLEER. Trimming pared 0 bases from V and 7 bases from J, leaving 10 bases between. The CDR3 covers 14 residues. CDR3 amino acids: CASSQDFLGQPQHF. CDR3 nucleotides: TGCGCCAGCAGCCAAGATTTTTTGGGCCAGCCCCAGCATTTT.

Written as DNA, the CDR3 is TGTGCCAGCAGCTTAGTCGGGGGAAAAGGGACCCAGTACTTC. It translates to CASSLVGGKGTQYF. The chain links TRBV11-3 to TRBJ2-5; D is perhaps TRBD2 (6 bases). The CDR3 consists of 14 residues. The V end was cut by 1 base, the J end by 7 bases, with 13 bases between. CDR1 and CDR2 from the germline V gene are SGHNT and YENEEA.

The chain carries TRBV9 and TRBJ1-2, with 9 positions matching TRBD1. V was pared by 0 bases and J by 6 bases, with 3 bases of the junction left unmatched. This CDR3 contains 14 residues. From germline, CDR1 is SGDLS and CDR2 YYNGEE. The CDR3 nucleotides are TGTGCCAGCAGCGTAGCTGACAGGGGGGATGGCTACACCTTC. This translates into CASSVADRGDGYTF.

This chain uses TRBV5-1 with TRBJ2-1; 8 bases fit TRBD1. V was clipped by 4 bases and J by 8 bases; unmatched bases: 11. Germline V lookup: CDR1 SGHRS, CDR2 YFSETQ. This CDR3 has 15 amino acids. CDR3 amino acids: CASSLRTGTGDEQFF. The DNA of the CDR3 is TGCGCCAGCAGCCTACGGACAGGGACGGGGGATGAGCAGTTCTTC.

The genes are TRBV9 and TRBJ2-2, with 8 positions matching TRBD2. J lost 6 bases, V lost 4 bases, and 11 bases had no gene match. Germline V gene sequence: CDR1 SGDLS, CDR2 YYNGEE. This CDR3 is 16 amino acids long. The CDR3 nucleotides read TGTGCCAGCAGCCCGGGGGGGAGACAGATCGCCGGGGAGCTGTTTTTT. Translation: CASSPGGRQIAGELFF.

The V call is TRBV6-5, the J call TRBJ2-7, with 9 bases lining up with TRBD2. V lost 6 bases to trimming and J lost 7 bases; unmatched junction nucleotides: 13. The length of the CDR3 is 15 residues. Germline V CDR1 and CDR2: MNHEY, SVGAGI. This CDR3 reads CASREAGGPSGEQYF. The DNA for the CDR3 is TGTGCCAGCAGGGAGGCGGGAGGGCCATCGGGAGAGCAGTACTTC.

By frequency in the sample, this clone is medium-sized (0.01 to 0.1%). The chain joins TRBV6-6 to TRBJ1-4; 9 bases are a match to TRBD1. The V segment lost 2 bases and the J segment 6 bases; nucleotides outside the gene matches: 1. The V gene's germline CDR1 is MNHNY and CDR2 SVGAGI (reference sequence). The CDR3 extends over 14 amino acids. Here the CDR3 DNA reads TGTGCCAGCAGTTACGGGACAGGGTATGAAAAACTGTTTTTT. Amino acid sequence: CASSYGTGYEKLFF.

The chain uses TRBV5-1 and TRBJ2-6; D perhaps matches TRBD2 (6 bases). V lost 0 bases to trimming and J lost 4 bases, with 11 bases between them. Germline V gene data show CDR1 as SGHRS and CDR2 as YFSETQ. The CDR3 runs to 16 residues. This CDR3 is CASSLDAGSGANVLTF. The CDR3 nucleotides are TGCGCCAGCAGCTTGGACGCGGGATCCGGGGCCAACGTCCTGACTTTC.

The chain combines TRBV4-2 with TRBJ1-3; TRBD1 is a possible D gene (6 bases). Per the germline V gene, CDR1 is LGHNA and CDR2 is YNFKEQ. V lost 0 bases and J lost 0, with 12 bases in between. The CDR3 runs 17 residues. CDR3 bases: TGTGCCAGCAGCCAAGAGGCAGGGGACTACTCTGGAAACACCATATATTTT. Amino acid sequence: CASSQEAGDYSGNTIYF.

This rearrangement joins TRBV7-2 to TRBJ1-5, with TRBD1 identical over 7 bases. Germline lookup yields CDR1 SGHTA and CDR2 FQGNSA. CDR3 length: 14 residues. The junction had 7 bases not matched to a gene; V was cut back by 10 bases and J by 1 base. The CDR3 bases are TGTGCCACCCACAGGGGAGGCAGCAATCAGCCCCAGCATTTT. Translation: CATHRGGSNQPQHF. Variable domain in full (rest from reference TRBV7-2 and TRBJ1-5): GAGVSQSPSNKVTEKGKDVELRCDPISGHTALYWYRQSLGQGLEFLIYFQGNSAPDKSGLPSDRFSAERTGGSVSTLTIQRTQQEDSAVYLCATHRGGSNQPQHFGDGTRLSIL.

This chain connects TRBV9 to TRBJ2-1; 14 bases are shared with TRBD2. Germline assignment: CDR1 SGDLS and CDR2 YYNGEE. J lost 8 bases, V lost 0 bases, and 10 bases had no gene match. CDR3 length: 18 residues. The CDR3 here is CASSVEPGLAGVKDEQFF. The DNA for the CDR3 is TGTGCCAGCAGCGTAGAGCCGGGACTAGCGGGAGTTAAGGATGAGCAGTTCTTC.